This entry is about one T cell receptor (beta chain). These data come from a study of shared clonotypes between healthy human individuals. Sequencing used immunoSEQ multiplex PCR; TCRdb keeps in-frame clones, though not all of them. The repertoire consists of about 2 million clones, with 85% to 95% occurring once and the leading ten covering around 1.1%. The germline gives CDR1 SGHTS, CDR2 YDEGEE. This CDR3 contains 15 residues. V lost 4 bases and J 1 base, leaving 11 bases between the germline ends. The naive CD8 subset, CD45RO-negative cells positively selected for CCR7, excluded terminally differentiated effector memory CD45RA+ cells.

The chain links TRBV5-8 to TRBJ2-2; no definite D call. The sequencing sample was made of naive CD8+ T cells sorted from blood. This sequence originates from a man aged 18 to 29 in good health. The CDR3 DNA follows: TGTGCCAGCAGCCTCGTCGATAGGAACACCGGGGAGCTGTTTTTT. Protein: CASSLVDRNTGELFF. Variable domain in full (rest from reference TRBV5-8 and TRBJ2-2): EAGVTQSPTHLIKTRGQQATLRCSPISGHTSVYWYQQALGLGLQFLLWYDEGEERNRGNFPPRFSGRQFPNYSSELNVNALELEDSALYLCASSLVDRNTGELFFGEGSRLTVL.